These 23 T cell receptor beta chains share one sample of origin, sequenced in a study of blood T cell repertoires in COVID-19. Only in-frame clones appear in the TCRdb table, and some are missing; sequencing was by immunoSEQ multiplex PCR. Of fewer than 80,000 clones detected, about nine tenths appear once; the ten largest clones hold 15% to 20%. The sample comprised peripheral blood. These TCRs come from a woman older than 75 with active or convalescent COVID-19.

This clone was seen only once. The chain is built from TRBV19 and TRBJ1-2; 11 bases are shared with TRBD1. CDR1 and CDR2 from the germline V gene are LNHDA and SQIVND (reference sequence). There are 17 residues in the CDR3. V shed 4 bases and J 0 bases; nucleotides not matched to a gene: 7. CDR3 sequence (DNA): TGTGCCAGTAGTAGAGGACAGGGGGCGCGAGCTAACTATGGCTACACCTTC. Encoded protein: CASSRGQGARANYGYTF.

The chain has TRBV5-1 and TRBJ2-7; D call uncertain. This CDR3 comprises 13 residues. Germline V lookup: CDR1 SGHRS, CDR2 YFSETQ. Trimming took 8 bases from V and 1 from J, leaving 13 bases between them. The CDR3 nucleotides are TGCGCCAGTCGGCAATTCGGGTCCTACGAGCAGTACTTC. Encoded protein: CASRQFGSYEQYF.

This chain links TRBV7-2 with TRBJ1-2; 12 bases agree with TRBD1. Germline V gene sequence: CDR1 SGHTA, CDR2 FQGNSA. The V and J ends lost 5 bases and 7 bases, in that order; junction bases with no gene match: 5. The CDR3 has 14 residues. The CDR3 reads CASSGDRGRSGYTF. The CDR3 nucleotides read TGTGCCAGCAGCGGGGACAGGGGGCGAAGTGGCTACACCTTC.

This clone was seen more than once but under ten times. The chain uses TRBV4-2 and TRBJ2-2; 11 bases map to TRBD2. V lost 0 bases, J lost 9 bases, and 9 bases stayed unmatched. The CDR3 sequence is 17 residues long. Germline values: CDR1 LGHNA, CDR2 YNFKEQ. The CDR3 region is CASSQDLLAGGKRELFF. The CDR3 nucleotides read TGTGCCAGCAGCCAAGATCTCCTAGCGGGGGGAAAACGGGAGCTGTTTTTT.

The chain employs TRBV19 and TRBJ2-5; TRBD1 matches 8 bases. Germline CDR1 reads LNHDA; CDR2 reads SQIVND (reference sequence). Trimming at V came to 7 bases and at J to 4 bases, leaving 8 bases not matched to a gene. This CDR3 region has 14 residues. CDR3 sequence: CASKQDRAGETQYF. For the CDR3, the DNA is TGTGCCAGTAAGCAGGACAGGGCGGGAGAGACCCAGTACTTC.

The gene calls are TRBV7-9 and TRBJ1-2; the D gene is possibly TRBD1 (5 bases). Trimming pared 5 bases from V and 4 bases from J, leaving 20 bases between. CDR3 length: 16 residues. Germline assignment: CDR1 SEHNR and CDR2 FQNEAQ (reference sequence). The CDR3 DNA reads TGTGCCAGCAGCGCTAGCCCGGGGGGGGGTGTCTATGGCTACACCTTC. This encodes CASSASPGGGVYGYTF.

In this sample, this clone turned up a few times. V usage is TRBV28 and J usage is TRBJ2-2; D is unresolved. The V gene lost 3 bases and the J gene lost 0 bases, with 11 bases spanning the gap. Germline-derived CDR1 and CDR2 are MDHEN and SYDVKM. The CDR3 contains 16 residues. CDR3 loop: CASSLFGVANTGELFF. The CDR3 DNA reads as TGTGCCAGCAGTTTGTTTGGAGTTGCGAACACCGGGGAGCTGTTTTTT.

This clone was detected only once. At the DNA level, this CDR3 is encoded by other sequences in the same sample as well. The chain joins TRBV27 to TRBJ1-2, with D tentatively TRBD1 (5 bases). Deletions cut 2 bases from V and 4 bases from J, with 8 bases between. CDR3 size: 13 residues. Germline lookup yields CDR1 MNHEY and CDR2 SMNVEV (reference sequence). The CDR3 DNA follows: TGTGCCAGCAGTTTAGGCCAGGGCTATGGCTACACCTTC. Its protein is CASSLGQGYGYTF.

This chain links TRBV6-2 or TRBV6-3 with TRBJ2-5; maybe TRBD1 (5 bases). The CDR3 has 13 residues. Looked up from germline, CDR1 is MNHEY and CDR2 is SVGEGT. V was clipped by 6 bases and J by 2 bases, with 10 bases between them. CDR3 coding DNA: TGTGCCAGCAGCAACACAGGACAAGAGACCCAGTACTTC. This translates into CASSNTGQETQYF.

The J gene is TRBJ2-1, the V gene TRBV7-2; D might be TRBD1 (6 bases). Germline loops: CDR1 SGHTA, CDR2 FQGNSA. The CDR3 sequence is 17 residues long. V lost 5 bases and J 4 bases, leaving 21 bases between the germline ends. In DNA form, the CDR3 reads TGTGCCAGCAGCCTAAGGGGAGACAGGCGGATATACAATGAGCAGTTCTTC. It codes for CASSLRGDRRIYNEQFF. The whole variable domain, remainder taken from reference TRBV7-2 and TRBJ2-1, is GAGVSQSPSNKVTEKGKDVELRCDPISGHTALYWYRQSLGQGLEFLIYFQGNSAPDKSGLPSDRFSAERTGGSVSTLTIQRTQQEDSAVYLCASSLRGDRRIYNEQFFGPGTRLTVL.

Regarding this clone: Germline is not matched at one junction end, which may reflect a read error. The chain links TRBV12-3 or TRBV12-4 to TRBJ1-2, with TRBD1 matching 7 bases. This CDR3 has 12 amino acids. The CDR3 reads CASSLGGQLLAF. CDR3 DNA sequence: TGTGCCAGCAGTTTAGGGGGACAGCTTTTAGCCTTC.

V is TRBV24-1 and J is TRBJ2-3; 9 bases are a match to TRBD1. Germline V CDR1 and CDR2: KGHDR, SFDVKD. Trimming at V came to 0 bases and at J to 4 bases, leaving 10 bases not matched to a gene. This CDR3 is built from 18 residues. The CDR3 spells CATSDLPRGTGRADTQYF. In nucleotides, the CDR3 is TGTGCCACCAGTGATTTGCCCCGCGGGACAGGGAGGGCAGATACGCAGTATTTT.

The rearrangement uses TRBV9 and TRBJ2-1; 12 nucleotides agree with TRBD2. Germline CDR1 and CDR2: SGDLS and YYNGEE. V trimming: 3 bases; J trimming: 8 bases; junction bases outside the gene matches: 3. This CDR3 has 14 amino acids. The CDR3 coding sequence is TGTGCCAGCAGCGCTAGCGGGGGGGCCGATGAGCAGTTCTTC. This translates into CASSASGGADEQFF. Full variable domain (remainder filled in from reference TRBV9 and TRBJ2-1): DSGVTQTPKHLITATGQRVTLRCSPRSGDLSVYWYQQSLDQGLQFLIQYYNGEERAKGNILERFSAQQFPDLHSELNLSSLELGDSALYFCASSASGGADEQFFGPGTRLTVL.

This clone was counted only a few times. The V gene is TRBV2, the J gene TRBJ1-2; D gene unclear. The CDR3 contains 14 residues. CDR1 and CDR2 (germline): SNHLY, FYNNEI. V was shortened by 3 bases and J by 8 bases, with 16 bases between the two germline ends. The CDR3 loop is CASSEVRDAKGYTF. The CDR3, as DNA: TGTGCCAGCAGTGAGGTGAGGGATGCGAAAGGCTACACCTTC.

This clone was seen just once. This chain connects TRBV9 to TRBJ1-3, with D maybe TRBD1 (6 bases). Germline CDR1 is SGDLS and CDR2 is YYNGEE. The V end was cut by 0 bases, the J end by 8 bases, with 9 bases between. CDR3 length: 13 amino acids. The CDR3, as DNA: TGTGCCAGCAGCGTAGGGACAGCGGACACCATATATTTT. This gives the protein CASSVGTADTIYF.

The chain couples TRBV28 to TRBJ1-1; tentative D call: TRBD1 (5 bases). The V gene lost 3 bases and the J gene lost 11 bases, with 7 bases spanning the gap. This CDR3 region has 10 residues. Germline V gene lookup returns CDR1 MDHEN and CDR2 SYDVKM. As DNA, the CDR3 is TGTGCCAGCAGTTTGGGGCGGGCTTTCTTT. Its translation: CASSLGRAFF.

CDR3 sequence: CAISVSDRADGYTF. The CDR3 bases are TGTGCCATCAGTGTGTCCGACAGGGCGGATGGCTACACCTTC. V usage is TRBV10-3 and J usage is TRBJ1-2; 7 nucleotides agree with TRBD1. CDR1 is ENHRY and CDR2 is SYGVKD in the germline V gene. After removal of 4 bases from V and 6 bases from J, the junction contained 8 bases not matched to a gene. The CDR3 has 14 residues.

The V and J genes are TRBV28 and TRBJ1-2; 10 positions agree with TRBD1. Trimming cost V 6 bases and J 5 bases; bases outside gene matches: 6. Germline lookup yields CDR1 MDHEN and CDR2 SYDVKM. The CDR3 loop spans 14 amino acids. CDR3 sequence reads: CASSPGTGVYGYTF. The DNA for the CDR3 is TGTGCCAGCAGCCCCGGGACAGGGGTATATGGCTACACCTTC.

The chain combines TRBV27 with TRBJ1-3, with a tentative D call TRBD1 (6 bases). Germline CDR1 and CDR2: MNHEY and SMNVEV (reference sequence). Trimming removed 6 bases from V and 11 bases from J, with 23 bases in between. This CDR3 contains 15 residues. CDR3 sequence: CASSKLPGHFSAIYF. The CDR3 coding sequence is TGTGCCAGCAGCAAACTTCCGGGACATTTTTCGGCCATATATTTT.

V and J are TRBV7-9 and TRBJ2-7; 10 bases agree with TRBD2. This CDR3 spans 14 amino acids. Germline assignment: CDR1 SEHNR and CDR2 FQNEAQ (reference sequence). Losses at the gene ends were 5 bases for V and 10 bases for J; bases not matched to a gene: 11. The CDR3 is CASSLERLAGEQYF. As DNA, the CDR3 is TGTGCCAGCAGCCTGGAGCGGCTAGCGGGGGAACAGTACTTC.

The chain joins TRBV19 to TRBJ1-5; 9 bases match TRBD1. Germline loops: CDR1 LNHDA, CDR2 SQIVND (reference sequence). Trimming at V came to 6 bases and at J to 7 bases, leaving 7 bases not matched to a gene. The CDR3 contains 14 residues. CDR3 loop: CASSTGTGTQPQHF. Here the CDR3 DNA reads TGTGCCAGTAGCACCGGGACAGGGACCCAGCCCCAGCATTTT.

V usage is TRBV7-9 and J usage is TRBJ1-1; D is ambiguous. The V end lost 1 base, the J end lost 4 bases, and 10 bases lay between the germline ends. The CDR3 contains 14 residues. Germline lookup yields CDR1 SEHNR and CDR2 FQNEAQ (reference sequence). Here the CDR3 DNA reads TGTGCCAGCAGCTTAGGTATGATAGCCACTGAAGCTTTCTTT. It translates to CASSLGMIATEAFF.

This chain connects TRBV29-1 to TRBJ1-1, with 11 bases aligning to TRBD1. The trim removed 6 bases at V and 3 bases at J, leaving 6 bases unmatched. CDR3 length: 14 residues. Germline V lookup: CDR1 SQVTM, CDR2 ANQGSEA. CDR3 coding DNA: TGCAGCGTCGGGACAGGGGGGACTCACACTGAAGCTTTCTTT. Translation: CSVGTGGTHTEAFF.